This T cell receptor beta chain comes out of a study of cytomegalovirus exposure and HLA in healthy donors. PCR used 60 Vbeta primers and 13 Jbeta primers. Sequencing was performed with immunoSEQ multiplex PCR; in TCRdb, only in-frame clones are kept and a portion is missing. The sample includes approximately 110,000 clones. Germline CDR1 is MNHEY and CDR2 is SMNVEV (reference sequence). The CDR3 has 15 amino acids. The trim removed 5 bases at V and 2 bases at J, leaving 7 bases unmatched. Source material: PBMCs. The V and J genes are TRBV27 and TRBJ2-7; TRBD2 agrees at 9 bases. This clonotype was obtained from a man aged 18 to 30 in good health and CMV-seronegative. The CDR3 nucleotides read TGTGCCAGCAGTAGGACTAGCGTACCCCCCTACGAGCAGTACTTC. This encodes CASSRTSVPPYEQYF.